Below, one TCR beta chain is given with its context. Its antigen remains unidentified. Base quality data are lacking; no much larger clone is found one base away. This specimen belongs to a study of CD8 T cells in ankylosing spondylitis (dated by TCRdb to 2017 to 2019). In the study overall: The study set out to find disease-linked TCR variants by profiling T cell receptor beta repertoires in ankylosing spondylitis patients and healthy donors. The full study cohort was made up of 25 ankylosing spondylitis patients and 108 healthy donors. Peripheral blood samples were taken, and synovial fluid was additionally collected from ankylosing spondylitis patients. Results the study describes overall, beyond this receptor: The disease-linked clones had a CD8+ phenotype and were found at relatively low frequencies in peripheral blood. Some motif variants were previously reported in synovial fluid and blood of reactive arthritis patients, suggesting common disease-initiation mechanisms. The disease-linked clones were reported to be significantly enriched in matched synovial fluid samples from ankylosing spondylitis patients. Blood from ankylosing spondylitis patients appeared to be characterized by a TCR beta motif made up of several highly homologous amino acid variants.

The germline V gene sets CDR1 to SGHVS and CDR2 to FNYEAQ. From its cysteine to its phenylalanine, the CDR3 spans 17 amino acids. The CDR3 DNA has 51 bases and is translated from base 1. The V and J ends are trimmed by 0 bases and 2 bases, leaving 11 bases between them. These reads were obtained on an Illumina HiSeq 2500. TCR beta libraries were prepared by quantitative 5'-RACE with molecular barcodes. The paper's data handling went like this. Disease-linked TCR variants were identified with a new computational method built on a probabilistic model of VDJ rearrangement. TCRdb applied fastp at Q25 and MiXCR to the public reads, then kept only in-frame beta chains. All rows with the same CDR3 protein become a single entry with the most common DNA and genes. None of the V and J calls come from the authors' own analysis; TCRdb made them. Within this sample are about 220,000 distinct CDR3 sequences, with about 17% of them counted one time only. The top ten clones comprise about 42% of the sample.

The sequence was obtained from a male donor with ankylosing spondylitis. Sequenced: blood, either unsorted or a sorted T cell fraction (not recorded which). The V and J segments used are TRBV7-6 and TRBJ2-6; a tentative D match to TRBD1 spans 5 bases. The DNA sequence reads TGTGCCAGCAGCTTAGCCTCAGGGCCTCCTGGGGCCAACGTCCTGACTTTC. It is translated as CASSLASGPPGANVLTF.